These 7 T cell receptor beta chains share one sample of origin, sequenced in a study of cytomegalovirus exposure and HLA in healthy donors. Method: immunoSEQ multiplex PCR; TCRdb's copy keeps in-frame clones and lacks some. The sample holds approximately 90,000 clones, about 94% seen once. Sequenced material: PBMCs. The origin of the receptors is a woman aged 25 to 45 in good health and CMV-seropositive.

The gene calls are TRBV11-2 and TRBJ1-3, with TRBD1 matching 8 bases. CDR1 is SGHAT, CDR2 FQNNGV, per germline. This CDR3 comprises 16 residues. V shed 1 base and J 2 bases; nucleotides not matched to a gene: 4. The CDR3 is CASSLGHRGTGNTIYF. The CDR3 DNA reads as TGTGCCAGCAGCTTAGGCCACAGGGGGACTGGAAACACCATATATTTT.

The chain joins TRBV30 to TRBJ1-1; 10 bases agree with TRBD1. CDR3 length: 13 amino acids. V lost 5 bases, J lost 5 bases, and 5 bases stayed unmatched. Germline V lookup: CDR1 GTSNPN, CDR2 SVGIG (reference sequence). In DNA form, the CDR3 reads TGTGCCTGGGACAGGGGGCGAGGTACTGAAGCTTTCTTT. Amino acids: CAWDRGRGTEAFF. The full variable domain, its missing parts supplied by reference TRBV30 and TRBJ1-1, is SQTIHQWPATLVQPVGSPLSLECTVEGTSNPNLYWYRQAAGRGLQLLFYSVGIGQISSEVPQNLSASRPQDRQFILSSKKLLLSDSGFYLCAWDRGRGTEAFFGQGTRLTVV.

The CDR3 nucleotides are TGTGCCAGCAGTTACCTAGCGGGGGACACCGGGGAGCTGTTTTTT. Protein product: CASSYLAGDTGELFF. This chain joins TRBV6-5 and TRBJ2-2, with TRBD2 matching 10 bases. Losses at the gene ends were 2 bases for V and 3 bases for J; bases not matched to a gene: 0. This CDR3 region has 15 residues. Germline V lookup: CDR1 MNHEY, CDR2 SVGAGI.

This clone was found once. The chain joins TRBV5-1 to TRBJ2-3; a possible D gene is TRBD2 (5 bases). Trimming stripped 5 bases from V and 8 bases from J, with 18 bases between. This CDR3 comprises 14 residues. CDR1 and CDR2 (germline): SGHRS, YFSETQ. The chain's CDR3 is CASSEGSEATTQYF. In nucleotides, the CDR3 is TGCGCCAGCAGTGAGGGTAGCGAGGCGACTACGCAGTATTTT.

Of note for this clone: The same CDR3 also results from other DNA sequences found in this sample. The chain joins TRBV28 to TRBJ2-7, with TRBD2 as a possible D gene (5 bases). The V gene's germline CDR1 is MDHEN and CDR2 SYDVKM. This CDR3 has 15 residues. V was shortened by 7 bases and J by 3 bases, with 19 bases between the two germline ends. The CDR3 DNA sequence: TGTGCCAGCACGTCTCGGCCAGGAGGTAGCTACGAGCAGTACTTC. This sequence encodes CASTSRPGGSYEQYF.

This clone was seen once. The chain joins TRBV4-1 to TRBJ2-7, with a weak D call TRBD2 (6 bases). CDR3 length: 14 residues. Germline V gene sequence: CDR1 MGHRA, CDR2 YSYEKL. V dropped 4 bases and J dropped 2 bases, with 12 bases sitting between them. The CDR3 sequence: CASSRVPGAYEQYF. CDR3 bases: TGCGCCAGCAGCCGAGTCCCGGGGGCCTACGAGCAGTACTTC.

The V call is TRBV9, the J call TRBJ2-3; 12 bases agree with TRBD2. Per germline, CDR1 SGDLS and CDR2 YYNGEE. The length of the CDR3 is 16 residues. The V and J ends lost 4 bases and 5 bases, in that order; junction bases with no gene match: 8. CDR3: CASSPLAGGLRDTQYF. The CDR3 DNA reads TGTGCCAGCAGCCCGCTAGCGGGAGGGCTTAGAGATACGCAGTATTTT.